This note documents a single TCR beta chain sequence. One entry per CDR3 protein results from TCRdb running MiXCR on the 5' RACE reads. The profile shows approximately 340,000 distinct CDR3 sequences, approximately 9% of them singletons. Trimming took 7 bases from V and 0 from J; bases not matched to a gene: 6. The CDR3 runs 15 residues. The data stem from a study of T cells after yellow fever vaccination. Sample: PBMCs, taken on the day of the first yellow fever vaccination. The clonotype comes from a man between 18 and 35 years old who received the YFV17D yellow fever vaccine. The chain uses TRBV12-3 or TRBV12-4 and TRBJ1-5; TRBD1 matches 7 bases. The CDR3 region is CASTHRGLSNQPQHF. DNA of the CDR3: TGTGCCAGCACCCACAGGGGCCTTAGCAATCAGCCCCAGCATTTT.